This TCR beta chain stems from a study of T-cell memory formation after mild COVID-19. Study outcomes and limitations: The finding that pre-infection memory included some responding clones suggested that cross-reactive memory joined.

The V gene lost 6 bases and the J gene lost 4 bases, with 17 bases spanning the gap. This CDR3 spans 15 amino acids. Germline V CDR1 and CDR2: MNHEY, SVGEGT. UMIs and sample barcodes were carried by the TCR alpha and TCR beta cDNA libraries that 5'RACE produced using constant-segment primers. MiXCR was run by TCRdb on the 5' RACE reads, yielding one entry per CDR3 protein. The sample shows under 250,000 distinct CDR3 sequences, approximately 10% of them seen only once. There are a few counts of this clonotype. Its antigen is unidentified. This sequence joins TRBV6-2 or TRBV6-3 and TRBJ2-3; TRBD1 might be the D (5 bases). The receptor comes from a man aged 18 to 30 who had mild COVID-19 (a few samples of this study predate the infection). Cell type and time point are not known. Sequencing was carried out using PBMCs or a T cell subset sorted from them (not recorded which). CDR3 region: CASSRSTAQADTQYF. The CDR3 nucleotides read TGTGCCAGCAGCCGCTCGACAGCCCAGGCAGATACGCAGTATTTT.